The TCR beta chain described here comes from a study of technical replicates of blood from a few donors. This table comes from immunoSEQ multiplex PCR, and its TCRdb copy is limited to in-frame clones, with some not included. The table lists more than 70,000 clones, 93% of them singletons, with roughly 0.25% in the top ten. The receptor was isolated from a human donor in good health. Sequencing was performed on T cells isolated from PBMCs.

The CDR3 DNA reads as TGTGCCAGCAGCCCCCCTACCCAGGGGACGGGCGGCTACACCTTC. It specifies CASSPPTQGTGGYTF. V usage is TRBV7-9 and J usage is TRBJ1-2, with a possible D match to TRBD1 (6 bases). Germline CDR1 and CDR2: SEHNR and FQNEAQ (reference sequence). Trimming took off 5 bases at V and 8 bases at J, with 21 bases between the two ends. The CDR3 spans 15 residues.